The present TCR beta chain was sequenced within a study of blood T cells in healthy people across ages (dated by TCRdb to about 2015). Regarding the complete study: In model experiments, roughly one uniquely barcoded TCR beta cDNA molecule per two T cells was captured by template switching. Age-related changes in TCR beta repertoire diversity were measured in the study by deep sequencing normalized with unique cDNA molecular identifiers. Four age groups were formed from the donors: young (average roughly 15 years), middle-aged (approximately 40), aged (62) and long-lived (82). To avoid experimental bias, donors of different ages were spread randomly across the sequencing lanes. For two donors (one aged 18 to 29 and one aged 80 or older), the study analyzed two additional independent replicas of 1 million unique cDNA reads from the same blood draw. Study-level results and caveats: As age increased, observed TCR beta diversity per million T cells dropped in a roughly linear way, and a significant reduction was already evident by age around 41. Because the CMV infection status of the donors was unknown, age-related changes in expanded clonotypes may potentially have been confounded. Bulk unsorted PBMC profiling prevented conclusive comparison of naive and antigen-experienced compartments. Estimates of total diversity based on one million sequenced T cells were regarded as lower bounds and as underestimates. Compared with the aged group, more naive CD4+ T cells, fewer expanded clones and increased TCR diversity were shown by the long-lived group, suggesting age selection. A strong correlation was found between observed TCR beta diversity and the percentage of naive T cells measured by flow cytometry.

Looking up the germline V gene (reference sequence) yields CDR1 SEHNR and CDR2 FQNEAQ. The CDR3 runs 17 amino acids, cysteine and phenylalanine included. The read is trimmed to its CDR3 DNA, 51 bases read in frame from base 1. V is cut back by 5 bases and J by 2 bases, with 9 bases in the junction unmatched. The sample holds a few counts of this clonotype. This clone's antigen is unknown. No base-level quality is on record; no much larger clone is a single base apart. Systemically healthy Caucasian individuals from Russia, 39 in total and aged roughly 6 to 100 years, were included as donors. Around 10 milliliters of peripheral blood were drawn from each donor into EDTA-treated Vacutainer tubes. PBMCs were isolated by Ficoll-Paque density-gradient centrifugation, with at least 6 million obtained per sample. Trizol reagent was used to extract total RNA from PBMCs, with at least 5 micrograms per sample. The percentages of naive CD45RAhigh/CD27high T cells were determined by flow cytometry on a PBMC aliquot from every donor.

Receptor amplification or capture employed 5' RACE. Sequenced on an Illumina HiSeq 2500. A second PCR of roughly 6 to 11 cycles was run with a J-beta primer mix and a sample-barcoded 5' primer. Each TCR beta cDNA molecule received a unique molecular identifier from a template-switch 5' adaptor carrying 12 random nucleotides. Each sample yielded at least 3 million CDR3-containing paired-end reads. All of the RNA was converted into first-strand cDNA using the Mint cDNA synthesis kit, with a TRBC-specific oligonucleotide serving as the primer. After uracil-DNA glycosylase treatment, a first 18-cycle PCR used universal primers M1SS and BC2_uni_R on all cDNA. The authors' analysis ran thus. Normalization of each sample was performed by random selection of 1 million high-quality reads, each carrying a distinct molecular identifier. Instead of being binned into consensus sequences, reads that shared molecular identifiers were thrown out. CDR3 identification, clonotype clustering and error correction used MiTCR with a Q25 quality threshold and the strictest error-elimination algorithm. A nonparametric unseen species model with Euler transformation was used to estimate lower-bound total TCR beta diversity. TCRdb handled the public reads itself, with Q25 trimming in fastp and clone calling in MiXCR, and kept productive beta chains. Under each unique CDR3 protein, matching rows form one entry showing the most common genes and DNA. The V and J calls reflect TCRdb's pipeline rather than the authors' work. This sample lists approximately 1.5 million distinct CDR3 sequences; roughly 32% were detected once. 10% to 12% of the sample is held by the ten biggest clonotypes.

This TCR was recovered from a woman aged 25 to 39 in good health. The sequenced sample consisted of blood. The receptor chain draws on TRBV7-9 and TRBJ2-1, with 10 junctional bases fitting TRBD1. The CDR3 loop reads CASSPRPGTGAYNEQFF. DNA sequence: TGTGCCAGCAGCCCAAGGCCCGGGACAGGGGCCTACAATGAGCAGTTCTTC.